These 32 T cell receptor beta chains came from one sample sequenced in a study of T cell repertoires in cytomegalovirus infection. TCRdb reprocessed the reads via MiXCR and lists one record per CDR3 protein. Of about 110,000 distinct CDR3 sequences listed, roughly 39% were seen once; the top ten hold around 74%. The antigens these receptors bind are not known. The source was CD8+ T cells from cultured PBMCs, collected from culture after CMV antigen stimulation. These receptors came from a human donor in good health (CMV status not recorded). Some clones in this sample may be carry-over from other donors' samples.

V and J are TRBV2 and TRBJ2-1, with unresolved D. Deletions cut 4 bases from V and 5 bases from J, with 6 bases between. The length of the CDR3 is 12 residues. CDR1 is SNHLY and CDR2 is FYNNEI in the germline V gene. The CDR3 DNA follows: TGTGCCAGCAGTGGTCTGGACAATGAGCAGTTCTTC. This sequence encodes CASSGLDNEQFF.

At least ten counts were recorded for this clonotype. The V call is TRBV11-2, the J call TRBJ1-1; D uncertain. V gave up 4 bases and J gave up 0 bases, with 9 bases separating them. CDR1 is SGHAT and CDR2 is FQNNGV in the germline V gene. The CDR3 is 14 residues long. This CDR3 is CASSSTALNTEAFF. DNA for the CDR3: TGTGCCAGCAGCTCAACAGCATTGAACACTGAAGCTTTCTTT.

The chain joins TRBV12-3 or TRBV12-4 to TRBJ1-1; D remains ambiguous. Trimming removed 2 bases at V and 4 bases at J, with 14 bases between. The CDR3 has 15 amino acids. The chain's CDR3 is CASSLTATGSTEAFF. In nucleotides, the CDR3 is TGTGCCAGCAGTTTAACCGCGACGGGGAGCACTGAAGCTTTCTTT.

The gene calls are TRBV7-9 and TRBJ1-4; weak D call: TRBD1 (5 bases). CDR1 SEHNR and CDR2 FQNEAQ come from the germline V gene (reference sequence). V gave up 5 bases and J gave up 4 bases, with 11 bases separating them. CDR3 size: 14 residues. The CDR3 sequence: CASSPDTYNEKLFF. In nucleotides, the CDR3 is TGTGCCAGCAGCCCGGACACCTATAATGAAAAACTGTTTTTT.

This clonotype was seen ten or more times. The chain carries TRBV7-8 and TRBJ2-5; no clear D gene. Trimming took off 4 bases at V and 5 bases at J, with 14 bases between the two ends. CDR1 is SGHVS and CDR2 is FQNEAQ in the germline V gene. This CDR3 has 14 amino acids. In DNA, the CDR3 is TGTGCCAGCAGCTCGACTTATCCTGGGGAGACCCAGTACTTC. Residues: CASSSTYPGETQYF. The full variable domain, with the rest looked up from reference TRBV7-8 and TRBJ2-5, is GAGVSQSPRYKVAKRGQDVALRCDPISGHVSLFWYQQALGQGPEFLTYFQNEAQLDKSGLPSDRFFAERPEGSVSTLKIQRTQQEDSAVYLCASSSTYPGETQYFGPGTRLLVL.

This clonotype showed up just a few times. The gene calls are TRBV11-1 and TRBJ2-1, with 13 bases lining up with TRBD2. The J segment lost 3 bases and the V segment lost 8 bases, leaving 10 bases of the junction unmatched. The CDR3 is 17 residues long. Germline CDR1 SGHAT, CDR2 FQDESV (reference sequence). CDR3 coding DNA: TGTGCCAGCTCCGCCCCACTAGCGGGGGGGTTCTACAATGAGCAGTTCTTC. It translates to CASSAPLAGGFYNEQFF.

Points on this clonotype: Its ends do not fully match the called genes, so a read error is possible. The chain combines TRBV7-8 with TRBJ1-1; TRBD1 is a possible D gene (5 bases). Germline V lookup: CDR1 SGHVS, CDR2 FQNEAQ. The CDR3 consists of 16 residues. CDR3 region: CASSLAEGGTNTDAFF. In nucleotides, the CDR3 is TGTGCCAGCAGCTTAGCGGAGGGAGGGACGAACACTGACGCTTTCTTT.

The chain is built from TRBV30 and TRBJ2-7; no reliable D call. V lost 5 bases, J lost 5 bases, and 16 bases lay in between. The CDR3 runs to 13 residues. CDR1 GTSNPN and CDR2 SVGIG come from the germline V gene (reference sequence). The CDR3 sequence is CAWSTLGWDEQYF. The CDR3 DNA is TGTGCCTGGTCAACTCTAGGCTGGGACGAGCAGTACTTC.

This clonotype showed up just a few times. V usage is TRBV7-2 and J usage is TRBJ2-5; D is possibly TRBD1 (6 bases). This CDR3 spans 14 amino acids. Germline V gene sequence: CDR1 SGHTA, CDR2 FQGNSA. V was shortened by 1 base and J by 10 bases, with 16 bases between the two germline ends. As DNA, the CDR3 is TGTGCCAGCAGCTTAGTGGGGTCAGCAGGGGACCAGTACTTC. This codes for CASSLVGSAGDQYF.

The chain links TRBV7-3 to TRBJ2-3; D is possibly TRBD2 (6 bases). Germline V gives CDR1 SGHTA, CDR2 FQGTGA. This CDR3 contains 17 residues. Trimming pared 3 bases from V and 3 bases from J, leaving 19 bases between. CDR3 protein: CASSFALRGAETDTQYF. In DNA, the CDR3 is TGTGCCAGCAGCTTCGCCCTTCGCGGGGCTGAGACAGATACGCAGTATTTT. The full variable domain, completed using reference TRBV7-3 and TRBJ2-3, is GAGVSQTPSNKVTEKGKYVELRCDPISGHTALYWYRQSLGQGPEFLIYFQGTGAADDSGLPNDRFFAVRPEGSVSTLKIQRTERGDSAVYLCASSFALRGAETDTQYFGPGTRLTVL.

This clonotype has a handful of counts. This rearrangement joins TRBV11-3 to TRBJ2-1, with D possibly being TRBD1 or TRBD2 (6 bases each). Germline CDR1 SGHNT, CDR2 YENEEA. The V and J ends lost 2 bases and 9 bases respectively, with 17 bases between them. The CDR3 contains 15 residues. The CDR3 protein is CASSLKAGDWGEQFF. CDR3 coding DNA: TGTGCCAGCAGCTTAAAGGCAGGGGACTGGGGTGAGCAGTTCTTC.

This clonotype was picked up many times. The chain has TRBV29-1 and TRBJ1-5, with D maybe TRBD1 (6 bases). This CDR3 has 14 amino acids. The germline V gene has CDR1 SQVTM and CDR2 ANQGSEA. Trimming left V 4 bases short and J 6 bases short, with 16 bases between. CDR3 protein: CSVGGQGSGQPQHF. CDR3 DNA sequence: TGCAGCGTTGGGGGGCAGGGGTCTGGTCAGCCCCAGCATTTT.

At least ten counts were recorded for this clonotype. This chain links TRBV12-3 or TRBV12-4 with TRBJ1-6; D gene unclear. V dropped 6 bases and J dropped 8 bases, with 5 bases sitting between them. CDR3 size: 11 residues. Written as DNA, the CDR3 is TGTGCCAGCAGCATCGATTCACCCCTCCACTTT. It encodes CASSIDSPLHF.

The rearrangement links TRBV9 to TRBJ2-4; D is possibly TRBD2 (6 bases). Germline CDR1 reads SGDLS; CDR2 reads YYNGEE. This CDR3 is built from 17 residues. V lost 4 bases, J lost 5 bases, and 22 bases lay in between. The CDR3 coding sequence is TGTGCCAGCAGCCCCTGGGTAGCGGAGGCCTTTGAAAACATTCAGTACTTC. Residues: CASSPWVAEAFENIQYF.

The CDR3 DNA is TGTGCCAGCAGTTTAAATAGTGTCGGCTATGGCTACACCTTC. This gives the protein CASSLNSVGYGYTF. The rearrangement uses TRBV27 and TRBJ1-2; D unclear. This CDR3 has 14 residues. The V end lost 2 bases, the J end lost 4 bases, and 11 bases lay between the germline ends. The V gene's germline CDR1 is MNHEY and CDR2 SMNVEV (reference sequence).

This clonotype came up many times. V is TRBV11-2 and J is TRBJ1-1, with D possibly being TRBD1 (6 bases). V lost 4 bases, J lost 2 bases, and 14 bases lay in between. The length of the CDR3 is 15 residues. Germline CDR1 reads SGHAT; CDR2 reads FQNNGV. The CDR3 loop reads CASSSWTVSNTEAFF. CDR3 DNA: TGTGCCAGCAGCTCATGGACAGTGTCTAACACTGAAGCTTTCTTT. Filled out from reference TRBV11-2 and TRBJ1-1, the complete variable domain reads EAGVAQSPRYKIIEKRQSVAFWCNPISGHATLYWYQQILGQGPKLLIQFQNNGVVDDSQLPKDRFSAERLKGVDSTLKIQPAKLEDSAVYLCASSSWTVSNTEAFFGQGTRLTVV.

Here the CDR3 reads CATSDRDVSNQPQHF. The CDR3 DNA sequence: TGTGCCACCAGTGATAGGGACGTTTCCAATCAGCCCCAGCATTTT. The chain joins TRBV24-1 to TRBJ1-5; D is possibly TRBD1 (5 bases). The CDR3 is 15 amino acids. In germline, CDR1 is KGHDR, CDR2 SFDVKD. V was shortened by 3 bases and J by 3 bases, with 11 bases between the two germline ends.

Concerning this clonotype: A junction end diverges from the germline sequence, so it may reflect a read error. The chain is built from TRBV5-3 and TRBJ2-7, with D perhaps assigned TRBD1 or TRBD2 (5 bases each). TRBV5-3 is identified as an open reading frame with a role that is uncertain. The CDR3 runs to 14 residues. DNA for the CDR3: TGTGCCAGCAGCTCCTCCGGGACCCTCTACGAGCAGTACTTC. Translated, it gives CASSSSGTLYEQYF.

This chain uses TRBV24-1 with TRBJ2-3; D call uncertain. V dropped 0 bases and J dropped 5 bases, with 5 bases sitting between them. Germline lookup yields CDR1 KGHDR and CDR2 SFDVKD. This CDR3 region has 13 residues. The CDR3 DNA sequence: TGTGCCACCAGTGATTTGGGTGGAGATACGCAGTATTTT. Translating gives CATSDLGGDTQYF.

This chain links TRBV27 with TRBJ2-2, with D unclear. This CDR3 is 18 amino acids long. Germline CDR1 and CDR2: MNHEY and SMNVEV (reference sequence). Trimming removed 0 bases at V and 2 bases at J, with 16 bases between. DNA for the CDR3: TGTGCCAGCAGTTTATCGACCCTACGGGCAGCCAACACCGGGGAGCTGTTTTTT. Translating it yields CASSLSTLRAANTGELFF.

This clonotype turned up a few times. The chain links TRBV7-8 to TRBJ2-3; 12 positions match TRBD1. The germline V gene encodes CDR1 SGHVS and CDR2 FQNEAQ. The CDR3 sequence is 15 residues long. J lost 5 bases, V lost 4 bases, and 4 bases had no gene match. CDR3 loop: CASSSGQGAEDTQYF. DNA of the CDR3: TGTGCCAGCAGCTCGGGACAGGGGGCCGAAGATACGCAGTATTTT.

The V call is TRBV6-8, the J call TRBJ1-2; D remains unclear. The CDR3 extends over 13 amino acids. Germline assignment: CDR1 MNHGY and CDR2 SAAAGT. Trimming left V 2 bases short and J 7 bases short, with 11 bases between. CDR3 DNA: TGTGCCAGCAGTTACCTGGCAGCAGGTGGCTACACCTTC. Amino acids: CASSYLAAGGYTF.

The chain is built from TRBV12-3 or TRBV12-4 and TRBJ2-5; D possibly corresponds to TRBD2 (6 bases). Trimming removed 6 bases at V and 2 bases at J, with 10 bases between. The CDR3 consists of 13 residues. The CDR3: CASRQSGQETQYF. CDR3 DNA: TGTGCCAGCAGGCAGAGCGGGCAAGAGACCCAGTACTTC.

This clonotype was counted between two and nine times. The chain carries TRBV13 and TRBJ2-1; TRBD2 matches at 8 bases. CDR1 PRHDT and CDR2 FYEKMQ come from the germline V gene (reference sequence). J was trimmed by 5 bases and V by 0 bases; bases with no gene match: 0. This CDR3 contains 14 residues. CDR3 region: CASSLGGGDNEQFF. The CDR3 DNA follows: TGTGCCAGCAGCTTAGGCGGGGGGGACAATGAGCAGTTCTTC.

The rearrangement uses TRBV6-6 and TRBJ2-3; 8 bases line up with TRBD2. Germline CDR1 MNHNY, CDR2 SVGAGI (reference sequence). There are 17 residues in the CDR3. V shed 2 bases and J 6 bases; nucleotides not matched to a gene: 13. CDR3: CASSYGSAGGVGDTQYF. The CDR3 bases are TGTGCCAGCAGTTACGGGAGCGCGGGGGGAGTAGGGGATACGCAGTATTTT.

DNA for the CDR3: TGCAGCGTTGCCCGGGACAGTCGCTATGGCTACACCTTC. Protein product: CSVARDSRYGYTF. The chain has TRBV29-1 and TRBJ1-2, with 7 bases that match TRBD1. CDR1 and CDR2 from the germline V gene are SQVTM and ANQGSEA. The V and J ends lost 4 bases and 4 bases, in that order; junction bases with no gene match: 6. The CDR3 is 13 residues long.

This chain links TRBV6-6 with TRBJ2-3; 10 nucleotides agree with TRBD1. The CDR3 consists of 15 residues. Germline loops: CDR1 MNHNY, CDR2 SVGAGI (reference sequence). V was clipped by 2 bases and J by 5 bases; unmatched bases: 4. The CDR3 loop is CASSYRTGGLDTQYF. CDR3 nucleotides: TGTGCCAGCAGTTACCGGACAGGGGGTCTAGATACGCAGTATTTT.

The V gene is TRBV28, the J gene TRBJ2-5; TRBD1 matches 12 bases. The CDR3 is made up of 17 amino acids. J lost 5 bases, V lost 5 bases, and 12 bases had no gene match. Germline V gene sequence: CDR1 MDHEN, CDR2 SYDVKM. CDR3 loop: CASSQEDGTGGRETQYF. CDR3 in DNA: TGTGCCAGCAGTCAAGAGGACGGGACAGGGGGCCGGGAGACCCAGTACTTC.

In this sample, this clonotype turned up many times. The chain uses TRBV4-2 and TRBJ1-1; the D is unclear. Trimming removed 0 bases at V and 4 bases at J, with 18 bases between. Germline V gene data show CDR1 as LGHNA and CDR2 as YNFKEQ. This CDR3 is built from 17 residues. The CDR3 reads CASSQDGVAPDRTEAFF. The CDR3 DNA sequence: TGTGCCAGCAGCCAAGATGGGGTGGCCCCCGACCGCACTGAAGCTTTCTTT.

The V and J genes are TRBV6-6 and TRBJ1-1; a weak D match, TRBD1 (6 bases). The V gene lost 2 bases and the J gene lost 1 base, with 11 bases spanning the gap. Germline V gives CDR1 MNHNY, CDR2 SVGAGI (reference sequence). The CDR3 is 15 residues long. This CDR3 reads CASSYIGGQNTEAFF. As DNA, the CDR3 is TGTGCCAGCAGTTACATTGGGGGACAGAACACTGAAGCTTTCTTT.

This clonotype came up many times. The chain couples TRBV12-3 or TRBV12-4 to TRBJ1-5; tentative D call: TRBD1 (6 bases). This CDR3 comprises 15 residues. V was cut by 6 bases and J by 5 bases, with 17 bases left in between. The CDR3 nucleotides read TGTGCCAGCAGCACAGGGTTAAGGGTTGATCAGCCCCAGCATTTT. Translated, it gives CASSTGLRVDQPQHF.

The CDR3 coding sequence is TGTGCCAGCAGCGGGGGGGCCGGCAATCAGCCCCAGCATTTT. Amino acids: CASSGGAGNQPQHF. The chain uses TRBV2 and TRBJ1-5; D might be TRBD1 (6 bases). Germline V gene sequence: CDR1 SNHLY, CDR2 FYNNEI. The CDR3 is made up of 14 amino acids. Trimming removed 6 bases from V and 2 bases from J, with 11 bases in between.